Following are 3 T cell receptor beta chains from one sample sequenced in a study of beta chain features in type 1 diabetes. Of the isolated RNA, all was reverse transcribed, and so the sequenced material was expressed TCRB transcripts. Clones were sequenced by immunoSEQ multiplex PCR, and TCRdb holds only the in-frame ones, with some missing. The profile shows about 360,000 clones, roughly 12% of them singletons. Sequences were obtained from naive CD4+ T cells from blood. The source of these receptors is a man aged 18 to 30 in good health.

This sequence joins TRBV18 and TRBJ1-1; TRBD1 might be the D (5 bases). Germline V gene sequence: CDR1 KGHSH, CDR2 LQKENI. This CDR3 has 14 residues. Trimming left V 3 bases short and J 1 base short, with 9 bases between. The CDR3 sequence is CASSPLQENTEAFF. As DNA, the CDR3 is TGTGCCAGCTCACCGTTACAGGAGAACACTGAAGCTTTCTTT.

This chain links TRBV19 with TRBJ2-1; 10 bases are shared with TRBD2. Unmatched junction bases numbered 7, after V lost 6 bases and J lost 5 bases. This CDR3 is built from 15 residues. Per germline, CDR1 LNHDA and CDR2 SQIVND (reference sequence). CDR3: CASSRWGLANNEQFF. As DNA, the CDR3 is TGTGCCAGTAGCCGGTGGGGACTAGCGAACAATGAGCAGTTCTTC.

The chain links TRBV4-3 to TRBJ1-2, with D perhaps matching TRBD1 (6 bases). Deletions cut 0 bases from V and 8 bases from J, with 19 bases between. This CDR3 comprises 16 residues. Germline V gene lookup returns CDR1 LGHNA and CDR2 YSLEER. The CDR3, as DNA: TGCGCCAGCAGCCAAGACCCCGCCACAGGGCTGAGGGGCTACACCTTC. Amino acids: CASSQDPATGLRGYTF.